Below, 28 T cell receptor beta chains from the same sample are listed, as sequenced in a study of cytomegalovirus exposure and HLA in healthy donors. Amplification used 60 Vbeta primers and 13 Jbeta primers. Profiled with immunoSEQ multiplex PCR; TCRdb holds only in-frame clones, not every one. The data contain some 57,000 clones, approximately 88% of them singletons. Source material: PBMCs. All receptors derive from a man aged 30-40 years in good health and CMV-seropositive.

This clone was found a few times. The J gene is TRBJ2-1, the V gene TRBV9; D perhaps matches TRBD2 (10 bases). This CDR3 is 16 amino acids long. Germline CDR1 and CDR2: SGDLS and YYNGEE. The V gene lost 0 bases and the J gene lost 10 bases, with 20 bases spanning the gap. CDR3: CASSVGTSGGQGEQFF. CDR3 sequence (DNA): TGTGCCAGCAGCGTAGGGACTAGCGGTGGACAGGGGGAGCAGTTCTTC.

The rearrangement joins TRBV19 to TRBJ2-7; 7 bases are shared with TRBD2. V lost 7 bases to trimming and J lost 5 bases; unmatched junction nucleotides: 14. Germline lookup yields CDR1 LNHDA and CDR2 SQIVND (reference sequence). CDR3 length equals 15 residues. The CDR3 region is CASIIRGGSLHEQYF. As DNA, the CDR3 is TGTGCCAGTATCATACGTGGCGGGAGTCTCCACGAGCAGTACTTC.

The V and J genes are TRBV13 and TRBJ2-1; 14 bases map to TRBD2. Germline-derived CDR1 and CDR2 are PRHDT and FYEKMQ (reference sequence). After removal of 6 bases from V and 11 bases from J, the junction contained 6 bases not matched to a gene. The CDR3 is 14 residues long. CDR3 nucleotide sequence: TGTGCCAGCAGTTTGACTAGCGGGAGGGAAAAGCAGTTCTTC. Translated: CASSLTSGREKQFF.

The chain has TRBV9 and TRBJ2-1, with 8 bases fitting TRBD1. This CDR3 contains 16 residues. V trimming: 2 bases; J trimming: 2 bases; junction bases outside the gene matches: 6. CDR1 is SGDLS and CDR2 is YYNGEE in the germline V gene. The DNA of the CDR3 is TGTGCCAGCAGCGTTTGGACAGGGAATACCTACAATGAGCAGTTCTTC. Translating gives CASSVWTGNTYNEQFF.

This chain connects TRBV5-5 to TRBJ2-3; D might be TRBD2 (7 bases). There are 18 residues in the CDR3. Trimming pared 0 bases from V and 5 bases from J, leaving 22 bases between. Germline V lookup: CDR1 SGHKS, CDR2 YYEKEE (reference sequence). This CDR3 is CASSLGGGGVPRGDTQYF. In DNA form, the CDR3 reads TGTGCCAGCAGCTTGGGAGGGGGGGGAGTCCCCCGGGGAGATACGCAGTATTTT.

This chain links TRBV4-1 with TRBJ1-2; TRBD1 matches 11 bases. V shed 0 bases and J 4 bases; nucleotides not matched to a gene: 1. The CDR3 is 15 residues long. Germline CDR1 and CDR2: MGHRA and YSYEKL. The CDR3 here is CASSQDGTGGYGYTF. The CDR3 DNA sequence: TGCGCCAGCAGCCAAGATGGGACAGGGGGCTATGGCTACACCTTC.

This clone was recorded only once. The CDR3 loop reads CASSLGQGNEKLFF. DNA for the CDR3: TGCGCCAGCAGCTTAGGACAGGGAAATGAAAAACTGTTTTTT. The rearrangement links TRBV5-1 to TRBJ1-4; 8 bases match TRBD1. Trimming took 2 bases from V and 5 from J; bases not matched to a gene: 2. This CDR3 contains 14 residues. Per germline, CDR1 SGHRS and CDR2 YFSETQ.

This chain links TRBV15 with TRBJ1-1, with D possibly matching TRBD1 (6 bases). V dropped 1 base and J dropped 4 bases, with 10 bases sitting between them. The CDR3 length is 14 residues. Germline V gene lookup returns CDR1 LNHNV and CDR2 YYDKDF (reference sequence). CDR3: CATSRVVGGTEAFF. The CDR3 region has the DNA TGTGCCACCAGCAGAGTAGTAGGGGGCACTGAAGCTTTCTTT.

V gene TRBV6-6 combines with J gene TRBJ1-2; maybe TRBD1 (6 bases). CDR1 is MNHNY and CDR2 is SVGAGI in the germline V gene (reference sequence). The CDR3 loop spans 13 amino acids. V lost 0 bases and J 4 bases, leaving 6 bases between the germline ends. CDR3 sequence (DNA): TGTGCCAGCAGTTACTCGACAGGCTATGGCTACACCTTC. This encodes CASSYSTGYGYTF.

This chain joins TRBV5-1 and TRBJ2-7, with D uncertain. Per germline, CDR1 SGHRS and CDR2 YFSETQ. The CDR3 has 12 amino acids. Trimming pared 3 bases from V and 2 bases from J, leaving 6 bases between. The CDR3 spells CASSSSAYEQYF. The CDR3 DNA reads TGCGCCAGCAGCTCGTCGGCCTACGAGCAGTACTTC. The full variable domain, with the rest looked up from reference TRBV5-1 and TRBJ2-7, is KAGVTQTPRYLIKTRGQQVTLSCSPISGHRSVSWYQQTPGQGLQFLFEYFSETQRNKGNFPGRFSGRQFSNSRSEMNVSTLELGDSALYLCASSSSAYEQYFGPGTRLTVT.

The chain has TRBV5-5 and TRBJ1-4, with D unclear. Trimming stripped 4 bases from V and 0 bases from J, with 13 bases between. Germline CDR1 and CDR2: SGHKS and YYEKEE (reference sequence). CDR3 length: 16 residues. CDR3 DNA sequence: TGTGCCAGCAGCAATGCGGGGTTCTCAACTAATGAAAAACTGTTTTTT. Translated: CASSNAGFSTNEKLFF. Drawing the rest from reference TRBV5-5 and TRBJ1-4, the complete variable domain is DAGVTQSPTHLIKTRGQQVTLRCSPISGHKSVSWYQQVLGQGPQFIFQYYEKEERGRGNFPDRFSARQFPNYSSELNVNALLLGDSALYLCASSNAGFSTNEKLFFGSGTQLSVL.

This chain links TRBV9 with TRBJ2-3; 10 bases fit TRBD2. V dropped 1 base and J dropped 4; count of bases not matched to a gene: 6. Germline CDR1 and CDR2: SGDLS and YYNGEE. The CDR3 contains 16 residues. The CDR3 loop reads CASSVTSGESADTQYF. In DNA, the CDR3 is TGTGCCAGCAGCGTAACTAGCGGGGAAAGTGCAGATACGCAGTATTTT.

The chain uses TRBV2 and TRBJ2-5; a possible D gene is TRBD2 (6 bases). Germline-derived CDR1 and CDR2 are SNHLY and FYNNEI. V was cut by 6 bases and J by 5 bases, with 16 bases left in between. The CDR3 is made up of 14 amino acids. CDR3 sequence: CASRKTGVGETQYF. The CDR3 coding sequence is TGTGCCAGCAGAAAGACGGGAGTGGGGGAGACCCAGTACTTC.

This chain connects TRBV5-1 to TRBJ2-3, with no clear D. Germline CDR1 reads SGHRS; CDR2 reads YFSETQ. V was pared by 3 bases and J by 2 bases, with 7 bases between. The CDR3 is made up of 13 amino acids. CDR3 region: CASSSEPTDTQYF. CDR3 DNA sequence: TGCGCCAGCAGCTCGGAGCCCACAGATACGCAGTATTTT.

The CDR3 DNA follows: TGCGCCAGCAGCTTGGGTCCGACTAGCGGGAGGACCTACAATGAGCAGTTCTTC. It is translated as CASSLGPTSGRTYNEQFF. The chain joins TRBV5-1 to TRBJ2-1, with 13 bases that match TRBD2. Germline trimming cut 0 bases from V and 2 bases from J; bases unmatched to any gene: 5. Per the germline V gene, CDR1 is SGHRS and CDR2 is YFSETQ. The CDR3 sequence is 18 residues long.

This clone was counted a single time. The genes are TRBV29-1 and TRBJ1-1; D unresolved. From germline, CDR1 is SQVTM and CDR2 ANQGSEA. The CDR3 length is 10 residues. Trimming cost V 6 bases and J 10 bases, with 12 bases left between them. CDR3 in amino acids: CSVDLIVAFF. The CDR3 DNA reads TGCAGCGTAGACTTGATAGTAGCTTTCTTT. Combining the CDR3 with reference TRBV29-1 and TRBJ1-1 gives the whole variable domain SAVISQKPSRDICQRGTSLTIQCQVDSQVTMMFWYRQQPGQSLTLIATANQGSEATYESGFVIDKFPISRPNLTFSTLTVSNMSPEDSSIYLCSVDLIVAFFGQGTRLTVV.

The chain couples TRBV27 to TRBJ1-2; tentative D call: TRBD1 (5 bases). CDR1 is MNHEY and CDR2 is SMNVEV in the germline V gene (reference sequence). This CDR3 comprises 13 residues. The V end lost 6 bases, the J end lost 4 bases, and 12 bases lay between the germline ends. The CDR3 region has the DNA TGTGCCAGCAGCCAGGGTTCCGGCTATGGCTACACCTTC. It codes for CASSQGSGYGYTF.

The rearrangement links TRBV7-9 to TRBJ2-6; 9 positions match TRBD1. This CDR3 spans 18 amino acids. J was trimmed by 0 bases and V by 5 bases; bases with no gene match: 8. In germline, CDR1 is SEHNR, CDR2 FQNEAQ (reference sequence). The CDR3 nucleotides read TGTGCCAGCAGCCCCCGGGACAGGGTCATCTCTGGGGCCAACGTCCTGACTTTC. Its protein product is CASSPRDRVISGANVLTF.

The V and J genes are TRBV6-6 and TRBJ2-7; a weak D match, TRBD1 (6 bases). Germline values: CDR1 MNHNY, CDR2 SVGAGI (reference sequence). The CDR3 has 15 residues. V gave up 0 bases and J gave up 0 bases, with 9 bases separating them. The CDR3 region is CASSYSTGLSYEQYF. The CDR3 coding sequence is TGTGCCAGCAGTTACTCAACAGGGCTCTCCTACGAGCAGTACTTC.

A remark on this clone: Germline is not matched at one junction end, which may reflect a read error. The chain is built from TRBV5-1 and TRBJ2-5, with a tentative D call TRBD1 (7 bases). Germline assignment: CDR1 SGHRS and CDR2 YFSETQ. The CDR3 extends over 15 amino acids. This CDR3 reads CASSLSGTEGATPYF. CDR3 sequence (DNA): TGCGCCAGCAGCTTGTCGGGTACGGAGGGGGCGACCCCGTACTTC.

This sequence joins TRBV29-1 and TRBJ1-1, with D maybe TRBD1 (5 bases). V shed 7 bases and J shed 6 bases, with 12 bases lying between them. The germline gives CDR1 SQVTM, CDR2 ANQGSEA. The CDR3 has 11 residues. The CDR3 DNA sequence: TGCAGCGGGGGCCAGACAGCTGAAGCTTTCTTT. This translates into CSGGQTAEAFF.

The chain links TRBV10-2 to TRBJ2-1; possibly TRBD2 for D (5 bases). Germline CDR1 is WSHSY and CDR2 is SAAADI. The ends were cut back, 5 bases at V and 2 bases at J, with 16 bases in the middle. This CDR3 contains 16 residues. The CDR3 reads CASSRGSPRTYNEQFF. For the CDR3, the DNA is TGCGCCAGCAGTCGAGGGTCCCCTAGGACCTACAATGAGCAGTTCTTC.

J is TRBJ2-5 and V is TRBV11-3; 8 bases fit TRBD2. Germline V gene data show CDR1 as SGHNT and CDR2 as YENEEA. J gave up 1 base and V 5 bases, and 0 bases lay outside the gene matches. The CDR3 runs to 13 residues. This CDR3 reads CASSRGGQETQYF. The CDR3 bases are TGTGCCAGCAGCCGGGGGGGCCAAGAGACCCAGTACTTC. Combining the CDR3 with reference TRBV11-3 and TRBJ2-5 gives the whole variable domain EAGVVQSPRYKIIEKKQPVAFWCNPISGHNTLYWYLQNLGQGPELLIRYENEEAVDDSQLPKDRFSAERLKGVDSTLKIQPAELGDSAVYLCASSRGGQETQYFGPGTRLLVL.

The chain is built from TRBV6-1 and TRBJ2-7; D perhaps matches TRBD1 (6 bases). The CDR3 sequence is 15 residues long. The V end lost 6 bases, the J end lost 1 base, and 16 bases lay between the germline ends. Per the germline V gene, CDR1 is MNHNS and CDR2 is SASEGT. The CDR3 nucleotides read TGTGCCAGCAGCCGAAGTAGGGACATATCCTACGAGCAGTACTTC. This sequence encodes CASSRSRDISYEQYF.

V and J are TRBV5-1 and TRBJ1-2; 10 bases match TRBD1. Germline V gene data show CDR1 as SGHRS and CDR2 as YFSETQ. This CDR3 contains 15 residues. The V segment lost 4 bases and the J segment 5 bases; nucleotides outside the gene matches: 8. The CDR3 nucleotides are TGCGCCAGCAGCACCGGGACAGGGGTATGGTATGGCTACACCTTC. Translation gives CASSTGTGVWYGYTF.

The sample holds a few counts of this clone. The rearrangement joins TRBV6-1 to TRBJ1-1; D is unclear. Per the germline V gene, CDR1 is MNHNS and CDR2 is SASEGT. Trimming removed 0 bases at V and 1 base at J, with 6 bases between. The CDR3 totals 14 residues. CDR3 coding DNA: TGTGCCAGCAGTGAAGCGGCATCGAACACTGAAGCTTTCTTT. This gives the protein CASSEAASNTEAFF.

The genes are TRBV10-1 and TRBJ2-3, with D tentatively TRBD2 (6 bases). Trimming shortened V by 2 bases and J by 2 bases, and 8 bases separated the two germline ends. CDR3 size: 14 residues. Germline values: CDR1 WNHNN, CDR2 SYGVQD (reference sequence). This CDR3 is CASSEAGYTDTQYF. The CDR3 DNA reads TGCGCCAGCAGTGAGGCGGGATACACAGATACGCAGTATTTT.

The rearrangement uses TRBV4-2 and TRBJ2-3; D is perhaps TRBD2 (5 bases). The germline CDR1 and CDR2 sequences are LGHNA and YNFKEQ. Trimming took off 0 bases at V and 3 bases at J, with 19 bases between the two ends. The CDR3 sequence is 18 residues long. The CDR3 DNA sequence: TGTGCCAGCAGCCAAGACGGACCTAGCTTCGGTTTAACAGATACGCAGTATTTT. Translation: CASSQDGPSFGLTDTQYF.